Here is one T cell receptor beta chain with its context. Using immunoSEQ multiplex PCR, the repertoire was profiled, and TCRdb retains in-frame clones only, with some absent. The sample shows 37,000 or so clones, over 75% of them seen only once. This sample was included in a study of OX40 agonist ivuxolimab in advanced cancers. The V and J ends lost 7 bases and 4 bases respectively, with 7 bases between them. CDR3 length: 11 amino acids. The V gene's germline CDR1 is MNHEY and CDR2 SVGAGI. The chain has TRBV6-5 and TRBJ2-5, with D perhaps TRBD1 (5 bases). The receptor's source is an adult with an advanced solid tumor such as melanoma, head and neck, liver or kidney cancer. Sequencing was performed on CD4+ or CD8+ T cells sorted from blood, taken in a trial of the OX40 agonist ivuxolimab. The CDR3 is CASTQGETQYF. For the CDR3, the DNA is TGTGCCAGCACCCAGGGAGAGACCCAGTACTTC.